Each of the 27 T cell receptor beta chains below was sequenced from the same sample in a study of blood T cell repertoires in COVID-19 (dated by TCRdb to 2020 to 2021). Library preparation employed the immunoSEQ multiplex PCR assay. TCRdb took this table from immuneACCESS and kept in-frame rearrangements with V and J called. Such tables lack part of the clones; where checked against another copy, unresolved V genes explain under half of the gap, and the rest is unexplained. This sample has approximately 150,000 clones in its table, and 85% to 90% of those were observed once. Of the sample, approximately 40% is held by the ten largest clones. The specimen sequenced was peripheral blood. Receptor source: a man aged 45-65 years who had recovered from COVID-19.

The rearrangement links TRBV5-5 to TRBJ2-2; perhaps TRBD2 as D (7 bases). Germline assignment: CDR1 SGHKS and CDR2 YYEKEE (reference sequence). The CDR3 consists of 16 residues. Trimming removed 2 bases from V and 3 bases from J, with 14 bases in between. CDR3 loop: CASSFRGGGDTGELFF. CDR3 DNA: TGTGCCAGCAGCTTCCGAGGAGGGGGGGACACCGGGGAGCTGTTTTTT.

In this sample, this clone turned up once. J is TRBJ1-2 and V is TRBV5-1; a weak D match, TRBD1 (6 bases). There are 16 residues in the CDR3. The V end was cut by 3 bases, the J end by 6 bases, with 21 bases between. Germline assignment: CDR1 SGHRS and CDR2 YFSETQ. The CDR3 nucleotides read TGCGCCAGCAGCTCCACATACTTACAGGGAGGGGATGGCTACACCTTC. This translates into CASSSTYLQGGDGYTF.

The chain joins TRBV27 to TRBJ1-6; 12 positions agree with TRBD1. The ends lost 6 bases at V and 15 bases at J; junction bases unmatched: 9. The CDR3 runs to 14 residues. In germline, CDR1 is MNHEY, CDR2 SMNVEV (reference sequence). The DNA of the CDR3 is TGTGCCAGCAGGTACCGGGACAGGGGGCCTTTCCTCCACTTT. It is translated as CASRYRDRGPFLHF.

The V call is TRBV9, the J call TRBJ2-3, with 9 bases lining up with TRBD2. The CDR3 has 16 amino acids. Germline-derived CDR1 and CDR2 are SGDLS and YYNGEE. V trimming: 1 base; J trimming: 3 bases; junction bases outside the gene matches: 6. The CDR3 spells CASSVTSGGRTDTQYF. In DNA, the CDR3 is TGTGCCAGCAGCGTAACCAGCGGGGGGAGGACAGATACGCAGTATTTT.

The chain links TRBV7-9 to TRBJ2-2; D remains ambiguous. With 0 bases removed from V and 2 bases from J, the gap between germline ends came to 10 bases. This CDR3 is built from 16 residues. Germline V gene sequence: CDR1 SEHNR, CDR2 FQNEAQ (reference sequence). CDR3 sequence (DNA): TGTGCCAGCAGCTTAGCCTATATACCAAACACCGGGGAGCTGTTTTTT. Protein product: CASSLAYIPNTGELFF.

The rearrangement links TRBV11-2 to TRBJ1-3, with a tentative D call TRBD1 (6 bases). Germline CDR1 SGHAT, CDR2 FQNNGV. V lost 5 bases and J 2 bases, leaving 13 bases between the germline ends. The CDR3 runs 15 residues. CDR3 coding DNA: TGTGCCAGCAGCCCCAGGGGTTCCCCTGGAAACACCATATATTTT. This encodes CASSPRGSPGNTIYF. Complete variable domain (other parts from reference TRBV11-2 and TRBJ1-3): EAGVAQSPRYKIIEKRQSVAFWCNPISGHATLYWYQQILGQGPKLLIQFQNNGVVDDSQLPKDRFSAERLKGVDSTLKIQPAKLEDSAVYLCASSPRGSPGNTIYFGEGSWLTVV.

The DNA for the CDR3 is TGTGCCAGCAGCTCGGGGGGAGGGACAGGGAGCTCCTACGAGCAGTACTTC. Protein sequence: CASSSGGGTGSSYEQYF. V usage is TRBV5-4 and J usage is TRBJ2-7; TRBD1 agrees at 9 bases. Germline V gene sequence: CDR1 SGHNT, CDR2 YYREEE (reference sequence). V dropped 3 bases and J dropped 0; count of bases not matched to a gene: 10. CDR3 length equals 17 residues.

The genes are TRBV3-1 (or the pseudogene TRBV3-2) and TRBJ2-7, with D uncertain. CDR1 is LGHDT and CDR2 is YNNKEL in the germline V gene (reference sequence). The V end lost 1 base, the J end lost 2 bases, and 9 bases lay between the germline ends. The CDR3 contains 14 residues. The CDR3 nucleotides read TGTGCCAGCAGCCAAGGTGGCAGTACCTACGAGCAGTACTTC. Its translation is CASSQGGSTYEQYF.

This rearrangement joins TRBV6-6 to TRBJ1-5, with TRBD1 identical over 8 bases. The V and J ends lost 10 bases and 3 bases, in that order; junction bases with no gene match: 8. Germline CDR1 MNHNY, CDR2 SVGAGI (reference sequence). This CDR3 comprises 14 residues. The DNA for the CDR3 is TGTGCCACAAAACAGGGGGGATTCAATCAGCCCCAGCATTTT. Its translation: CATKQGGFNQPQHF.

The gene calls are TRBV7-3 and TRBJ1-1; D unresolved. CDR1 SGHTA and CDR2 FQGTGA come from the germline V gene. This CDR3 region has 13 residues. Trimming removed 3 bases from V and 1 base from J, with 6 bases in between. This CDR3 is CASSLTQNTEAFF. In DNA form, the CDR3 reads TGTGCCAGCAGCTTGACACAGAACACTGAAGCTTTCTTT. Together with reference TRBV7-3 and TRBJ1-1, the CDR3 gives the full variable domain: GAGVSQTPSNKVTEKGKYVELRCDPISGHTALYWYRQSLGQGPEFLIYFQGTGAADDSGLPNDRFFAVRPEGSVSTLKIQRTERGDSAVYLCASSLTQNTEAFFGQGTRLTVV.

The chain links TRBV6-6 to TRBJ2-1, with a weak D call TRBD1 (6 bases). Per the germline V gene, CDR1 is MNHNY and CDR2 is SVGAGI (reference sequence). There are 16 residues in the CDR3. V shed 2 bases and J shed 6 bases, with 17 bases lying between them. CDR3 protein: CASSYPPGQGSNEQFF. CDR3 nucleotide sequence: TGTGCCAGCAGTTACCCCCCTGGGCAGGGGAGCAATGAGCAGTTCTTC.

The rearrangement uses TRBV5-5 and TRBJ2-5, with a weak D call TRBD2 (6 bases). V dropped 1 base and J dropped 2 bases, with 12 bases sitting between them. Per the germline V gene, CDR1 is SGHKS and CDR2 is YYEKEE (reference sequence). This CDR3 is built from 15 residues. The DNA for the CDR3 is TGTGCCAGCAGCTTGTCGAGTGCGGGGCAAGAGACCCAGTACTTC. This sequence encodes CASSLSSAGQETQYF. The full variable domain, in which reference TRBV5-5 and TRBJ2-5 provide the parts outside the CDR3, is DAGVTQSPTHLIKTRGQQVTLRCSPISGHKSVSWYQQVLGQGPQFIFQYYEKEERGRGNFPDRFSARQFPNYSSELNVNALLLGDSALYLCASSLSSAGQETQYFGPGTRLLVL.

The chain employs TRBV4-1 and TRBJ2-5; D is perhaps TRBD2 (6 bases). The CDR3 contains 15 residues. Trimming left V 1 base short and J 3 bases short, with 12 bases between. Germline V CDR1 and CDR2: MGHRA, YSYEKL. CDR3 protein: CASSQAPGEEETQYF. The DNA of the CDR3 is TGCGCCAGCAGCCAAGCCCCGGGAGAAGAAGAGACCCAGTACTTC.

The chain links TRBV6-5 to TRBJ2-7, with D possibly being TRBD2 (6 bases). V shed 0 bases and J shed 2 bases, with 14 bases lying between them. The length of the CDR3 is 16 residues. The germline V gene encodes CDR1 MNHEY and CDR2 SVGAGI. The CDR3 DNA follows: TGTGCCAGCAGTTACTCGAAGGCAGCGGGTCCCTACGAGCAGTACTTC. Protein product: CASSYSKAAGPYEQYF.

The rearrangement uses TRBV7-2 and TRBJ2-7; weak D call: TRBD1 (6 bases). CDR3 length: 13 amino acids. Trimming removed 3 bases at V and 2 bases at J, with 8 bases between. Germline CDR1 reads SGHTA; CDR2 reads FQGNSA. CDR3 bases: TGTGCCAGCAGCTTTACAGGGCCCTACGAGCAGTACTTC. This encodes CASSFTGPYEQYF.

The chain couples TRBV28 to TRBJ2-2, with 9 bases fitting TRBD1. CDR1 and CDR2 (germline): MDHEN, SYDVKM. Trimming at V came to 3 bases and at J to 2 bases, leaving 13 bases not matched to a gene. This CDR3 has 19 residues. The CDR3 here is CASSLIEYRGLQNTGELFF. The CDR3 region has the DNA TGTGCCAGCAGTTTGATTGAGTACAGGGGGCTCCAAAACACCGGGGAGCTGTTTTTT.

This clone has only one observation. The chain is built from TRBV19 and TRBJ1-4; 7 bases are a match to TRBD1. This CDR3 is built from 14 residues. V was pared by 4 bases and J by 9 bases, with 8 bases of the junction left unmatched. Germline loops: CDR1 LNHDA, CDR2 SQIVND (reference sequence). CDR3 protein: CASSKGAEKKKLFF. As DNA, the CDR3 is TGTGCCAGTAGTAAGGGGGCGGAGAAGAAAAAACTGTTTTTT.

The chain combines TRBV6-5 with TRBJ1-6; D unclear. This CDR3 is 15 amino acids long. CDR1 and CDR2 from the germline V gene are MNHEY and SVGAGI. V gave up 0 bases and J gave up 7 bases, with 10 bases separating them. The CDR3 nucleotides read TGTGCCAGCAGTTACTCGAACCAGAAAAATTCACCCCTCCACTTT. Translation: CASSYSNQKNSPLHF.

This CDR3 is CAWSGANTEAFF. CDR3 DNA: TGTGCCTGGAGTGGGGCTAACACTGAAGCTTTCTTT. The V and J genes are TRBV30 and TRBJ1-1; D not resolved. The V end lost 1 base, the J end lost 2 bases, and 5 bases lay between the germline ends. Per germline, CDR1 GTSNPN and CDR2 SVGIG (reference sequence). The CDR3 is 12 residues long.

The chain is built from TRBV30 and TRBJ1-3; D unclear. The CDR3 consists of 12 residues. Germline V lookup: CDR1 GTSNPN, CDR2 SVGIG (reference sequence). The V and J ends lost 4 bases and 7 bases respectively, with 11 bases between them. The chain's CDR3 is CAWKNSGNTIYF. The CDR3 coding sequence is TGTGCCTGGAAGAACTCGGGGAACACCATATATTTT. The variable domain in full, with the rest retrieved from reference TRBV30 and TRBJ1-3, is SQTIHQWPATLVQPVGSPLSLECTVEGTSNPNLYWYRQAAGRGLQLLFYSVGIGQISSEVPQNLSASRPQDRQFILSSKKLLLSDSGFYLCAWKNSGNTIYFGEGSWLTVV.

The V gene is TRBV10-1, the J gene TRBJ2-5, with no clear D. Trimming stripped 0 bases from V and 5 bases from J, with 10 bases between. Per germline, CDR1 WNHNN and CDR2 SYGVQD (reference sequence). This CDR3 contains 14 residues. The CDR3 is CASSESSVGETQYF. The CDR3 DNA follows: TGCGCCAGCAGTGAGTCAAGCGTCGGGGAGACCCAGTACTTC.

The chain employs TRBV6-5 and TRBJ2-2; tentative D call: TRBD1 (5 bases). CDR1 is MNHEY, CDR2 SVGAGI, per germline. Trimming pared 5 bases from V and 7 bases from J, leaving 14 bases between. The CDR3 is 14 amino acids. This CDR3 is CASSQNQGIGELFF. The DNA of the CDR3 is TGTGCCAGCAGTCAGAACCAGGGTATCGGGGAGCTGTTTTTT.

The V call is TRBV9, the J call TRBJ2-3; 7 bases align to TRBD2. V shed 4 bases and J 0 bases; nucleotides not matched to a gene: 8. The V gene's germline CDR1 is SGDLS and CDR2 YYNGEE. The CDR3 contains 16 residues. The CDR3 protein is CASSSNRAGSTDTQYF. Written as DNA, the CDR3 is TGTGCCAGCAGCTCGAACCGAGCGGGGAGCACAGATACGCAGTATTTT.

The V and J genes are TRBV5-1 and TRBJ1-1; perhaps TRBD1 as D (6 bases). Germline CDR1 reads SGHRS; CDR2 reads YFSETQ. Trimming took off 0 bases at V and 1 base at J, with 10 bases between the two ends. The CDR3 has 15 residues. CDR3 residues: CASSLETGRNTEAFF. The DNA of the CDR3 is TGCGCCAGCAGCTTGGAGACAGGTCGGAACACTGAAGCTTTCTTT. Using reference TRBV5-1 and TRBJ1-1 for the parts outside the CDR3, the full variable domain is KAGVTQTPRYLIKTRGQQVTLSCSPISGHRSVSWYQQTPGQGLQFLFEYFSETQRNKGNFPGRFSGRQFSNSRSEMNVSTLELGDSALYLCASSLETGRNTEAFFGQGTRLTVV.

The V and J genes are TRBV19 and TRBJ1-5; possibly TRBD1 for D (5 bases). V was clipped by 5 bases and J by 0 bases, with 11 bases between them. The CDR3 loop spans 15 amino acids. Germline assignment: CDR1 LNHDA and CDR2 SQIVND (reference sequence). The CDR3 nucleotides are TGTGCCAGTAGTCGACAGAGATATAGCAATCAGCCCCAGCATTTT. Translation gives CASSRQRYSNQPQHF.

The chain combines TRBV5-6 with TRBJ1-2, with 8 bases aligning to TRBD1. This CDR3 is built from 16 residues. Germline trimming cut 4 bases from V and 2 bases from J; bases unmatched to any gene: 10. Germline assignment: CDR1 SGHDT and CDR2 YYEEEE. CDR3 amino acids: CASSLWRPGGNYGYTF. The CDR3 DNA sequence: TGTGCCAGCAGCCTGTGGAGGCCAGGGGGCAACTATGGCTACACCTTC.

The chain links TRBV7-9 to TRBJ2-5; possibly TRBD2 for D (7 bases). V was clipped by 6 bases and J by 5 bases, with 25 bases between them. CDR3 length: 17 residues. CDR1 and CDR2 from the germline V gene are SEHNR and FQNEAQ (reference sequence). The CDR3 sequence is CASSPTPVGGLRETQYF. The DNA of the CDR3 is TGTGCCAGCAGTCCTACACCGGTCGGGGGGCTAAGGGAGACCCAGTACTTC.